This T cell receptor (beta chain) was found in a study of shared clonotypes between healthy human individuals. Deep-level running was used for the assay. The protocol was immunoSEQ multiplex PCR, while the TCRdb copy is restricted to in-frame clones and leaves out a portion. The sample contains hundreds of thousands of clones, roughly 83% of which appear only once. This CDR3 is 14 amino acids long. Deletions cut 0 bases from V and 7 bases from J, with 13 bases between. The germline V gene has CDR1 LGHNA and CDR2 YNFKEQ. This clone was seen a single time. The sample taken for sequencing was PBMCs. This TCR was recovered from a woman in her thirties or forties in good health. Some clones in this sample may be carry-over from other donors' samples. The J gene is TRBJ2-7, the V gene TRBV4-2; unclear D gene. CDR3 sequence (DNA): TGTGCCAGCAGCCAAGATAGGACCTACGGGGAGCAGTACTTC. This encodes CASSQDRTYGEQYF.